The sequence of this T cell receptor (beta chain) was determined in a study of T cell repertoires in cytomegalovirus infection. Study-wide context: Indications came from public TCR beta signatures; they pointed to CMV infection and to a matching HLA type.

This CDR3 spans 11 amino acids. V was pared by 3 bases and J by 8 bases, with 8 bases between. Germline CDR1 reads SGHRS; CDR2 reads YFSETQ. This clonotype has a count of ten or more. What it binds is not known. TCRdb redid the calling of the reads with MiXCR, one entry per CDR3 protein. The repertoire holds approximately 250,000 distinct CDR3 sequences, with approximately 9.2% as singletons. Study-level points and caveats: CMV-specific TCR beta clonotypes restricted by HLA-C were the ones dominating the ex vivo response. Individuals carrying CMV plus the relevant HLA were identified by cumulative frequency of public TCR beta families.

The TCR sequence derives from a human donor in good health (CMV status not recorded). Some clones in this sample may be carry-over from other donors' samples. The sequenced sample was PBMCs. V is TRBV5-1 and J is TRBJ1-1; tentative D call: TRBD1 (5 bases). Here the CDR3 DNA reads TGCGCCAGCAGCTCCGCAGGGGAAGCTTTCTTT. Protein sequence: CASSSAGEAFF. The full variable domain, rest sourced from reference TRBV5-1 and TRBJ1-1, is KAGVTQTPRYLIKTRGQQVTLSCSPISGHRSVSWYQQTPGQGLQFLFEYFSETQRNKGNFPGRFSGRQFSNSRSEMNVSTLELGDSALYLCASSSAGEAFFGQGTRLTVV.